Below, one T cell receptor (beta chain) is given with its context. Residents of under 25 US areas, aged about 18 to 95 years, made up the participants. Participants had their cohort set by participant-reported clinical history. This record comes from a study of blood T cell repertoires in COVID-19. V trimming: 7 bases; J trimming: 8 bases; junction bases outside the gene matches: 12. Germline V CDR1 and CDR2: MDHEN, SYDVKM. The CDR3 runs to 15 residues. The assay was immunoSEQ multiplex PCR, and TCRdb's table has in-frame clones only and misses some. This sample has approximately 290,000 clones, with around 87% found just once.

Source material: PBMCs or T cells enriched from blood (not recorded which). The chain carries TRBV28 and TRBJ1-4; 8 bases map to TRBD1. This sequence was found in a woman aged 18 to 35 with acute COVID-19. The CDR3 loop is CASTLSGRGQEKLFF. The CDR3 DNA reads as TGTGCCAGCACCCTCTCCGGCAGGGGGCAGGAAAAACTGTTTTTT.